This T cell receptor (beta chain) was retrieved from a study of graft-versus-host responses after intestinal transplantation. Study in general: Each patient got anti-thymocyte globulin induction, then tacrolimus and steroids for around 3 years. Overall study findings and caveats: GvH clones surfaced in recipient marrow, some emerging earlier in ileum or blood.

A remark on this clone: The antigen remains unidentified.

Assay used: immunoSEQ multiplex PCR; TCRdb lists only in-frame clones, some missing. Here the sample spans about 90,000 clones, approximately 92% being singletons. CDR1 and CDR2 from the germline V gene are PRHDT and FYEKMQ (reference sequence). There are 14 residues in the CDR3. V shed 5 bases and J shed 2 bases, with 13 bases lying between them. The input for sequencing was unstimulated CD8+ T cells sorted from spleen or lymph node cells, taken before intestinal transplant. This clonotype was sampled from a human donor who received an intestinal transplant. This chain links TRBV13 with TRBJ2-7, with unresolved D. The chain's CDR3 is CASSPRSPTYEQYF. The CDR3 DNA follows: TGTGCCAGCAGCCCTAGGTCCCCAACCTACGAGCAGTACTTC.